This T cell receptor beta chain was sequenced for a study of regulatory T cells in long-lasting Graves disease. The length of the CDR3 is 15 residues. CDR1 and CDR2 (germline): SNHLY, FYNNEI. The germline V and J ends were trimmed by 3 bases and 3 bases, with 12 bases remaining between them. With iRepertoire HTBI primers and Arm-PCR of CDR3 regions, TCR beta libraries were built. TCRdb itself ran the multiplex PCR reads through MiXCR, one entry per CDR3 protein. The sample shows hundreds of thousands of distinct CDR3 sequences, 16% of them seen only once. At least ten counts were recorded for this clonotype. The time point is: newly diagnosed GD, antithyroid drugs for less than 3 months. TCR sequences were obtained from RNA taken from PBMCs. With EDTA tubes as the receptacles, around 10 milliliters of peripheral blood were drawn. The sample was also linked to a second study, of T cells in Graves' hyperthyroidism and ophthalmopathy.

The J gene is TRBJ2-1, the V gene TRBV2; D may be TRBD1 (6 bases). The sequenced sample was peripheral blood mononuclear cells (PBMCs), obtained at new diagnosis, from a patient treated with antithyroid drugs. This TCR was recovered from a woman aged 25 to 39 with Graves disease. The CDR3 reads CASSEQGLGYNEQFF. The CDR3 region has the DNA TGTGCCAGCAGTGAGCAGGGGCTAGGCTACAATGAGCAGTTCTTC.